This section outlines one TCR beta chain sequence together with its context. Treatment given: preoperative locoregional IRX-2 cytokine immunotherapy. Samples came from a phase Ib trial of preoperative locoregional IRX-2 cytokine immunotherapy. The data stem from a study of preoperative IRX-2 immunotherapy in early breast cancer. The repertoire was sequenced with immunoSEQ multiplex PCR; TCRdb's copy has only in-frame clones and lacks some. The sample includes 5,000 or so clones, approximately 70% of them seen just once. This CDR3 contains 19 residues. CDR1 and CDR2 (germline): SGHRS, YFSETQ. With 0 bases removed from V and 3 bases from J, the gap between germline ends came to 22 bases.

The receptor comes from a human donor with breast cancer. Sequencing used tumor tissue, obtained before IRX-2 immunotherapy. The genes are TRBV5-1 and TRBJ2-4, with D tentatively TRBD2 (5 bases). The CDR3 region is CASSLAYHGNPEGKNIQYF. The CDR3 nucleotides read TGCGCCAGCAGCTTGGCTTATCATGGGAATCCAGAGGGCAAAAACATTCAGTACTTC.